Sequencing of this T cell receptor beta chain was carried out in a study of blood T cell repertoires in COVID-19. Across the study: PBMCs, B-cell-depleted T cells, or T cells were the source of the cDNA or gDNA that made up the material.

Libraries were prepared by immunoSEQ multiplex PCR; TCRdb keeps only in-frame clonotypes and omits some of them. Of 200,000 to 250,000 clones listed, roughly 80% are singletons. Germline V CDR1 and CDR2: SQVTM, ANQGSEA. The CDR3 loop spans 14 amino acids. V lost 1 base and J 3 bases, leaving 12 bases between the germline ends. This TCR derives from a woman under 30 with acute or convalescent COVID-19. V is TRBV29-1 and J is TRBJ1-1; D gene unclear. Sequencing was performed on peripheral blood. CDR3: CSVEGPRRHTEAFF. The DNA of the CDR3 is TGCAGCGTTGAAGGGCCCAGGAGGCACACTGAAGCTTTCTTT.